Presented here are 18 T cell receptor beta chains from one specimen sequenced in a study of metastatic and nonmetastatic thyroid tumors. Patients underwent thyroid surgery, and none had received any treatment before it. TCRdb reanalyzed the PCR reads with MiXCR. The data hold about 34,000 clones, with over 15% observed a single time. Input material: blood. The source of these receptors is a female donor with papillary thyroid cancer or a benign thyroid nodule (not recorded which). Some clones in this sample may be carry-over from other donors' samples.

This clone was counted ten times or more. The rearrangement joins TRBV5-4 to TRBJ2-1, with TRBD2 identical over 14 bases. The CDR3 consists of 16 residues. V trimming: 0 bases; J trimming: 8 bases; junction bases outside the gene matches: 4. Germline values: CDR1 SGHNT, CDR2 YYREEE (reference sequence). The CDR3, as DNA: TGTGCCAGCAGCTTGGAAAGGGGACTAGCGGGAGATGAGCAGTTCTTC. Translation gives CASSLERGLAGDEQFF.

This clone was recorded many times. This chain connects TRBV19 to TRBJ1-1; possible D gene TRBD1, 5 bases. The germline V gene encodes CDR1 LNHDA and CDR2 SQIVND (reference sequence). Trimming removed 7 bases at V and 3 bases at J, with 15 bases between. The CDR3 length is 14 residues. This chain's CDR3 is CASNQRGRDTEAFF. DNA for the CDR3: TGTGCCAGTAATCAGCGGGGCAGGGACACTGAAGCTTTCTTT. Together with reference TRBV19 and TRBJ1-1, the CDR3 gives the full variable domain: DGGITQSPKYLFRKEGQNVTLSCEQNLNHDAMYWYRQDPGQGLRLIYYSQIVNDFQKGDIAEGYSVSREKKESFPLTVTSAQKNPTAFYLCASNQRGRDTEAFFGQGTRLTVV.

This clone has ten or more counts. Being one base from a much bigger clone, this may be a read error. This CDR3 is also generated by other DNA sequences in the sample. The rearrangement uses TRBV12-3 or TRBV12-4 and TRBJ1-5; D is unresolved. The CDR3 runs to 13 residues. The CDR3 sequence is CASSSGLSQPQHF. DNA for the CDR3: TGCGCCAGCAGTTCGGGCCTCAGTCAGCCCCAGCATTTT.

This clone appeared many times. V usage is TRBV12-3 or TRBV12-4 and J usage is TRBJ1-6; 10 nucleotides match TRBD1. Unmatched junction bases numbered 4, after V lost 5 bases and J lost 9 bases. The CDR3 is made up of 14 amino acids. CDR3 amino acids: CASSRDRGGSPLHF. Here the CDR3 DNA reads TGTGCCAGCAGTCGGGACAGGGGTGGTTCACCCCTCCACTTT.

The gene calls are TRBV20-1 and TRBJ2-7, with TRBD2 identical over 10 bases. The V and J ends lost 5 bases and 1 base, in that order; junction bases with no gene match: 5. The germline V gene has CDR1 DFQATT and CDR2 SNEGSKA (reference sequence). This CDR3 contains 14 residues. This CDR3 reads CSAPSGRASYEQYF. The CDR3 DNA reads as TGCAGTGCTCCTAGCGGGAGAGCGTCCTACGAGCAGTACTTC.

V and J are TRBV7-2 and TRBJ1-2, with TRBD1 as a possible D gene (5 bases). Trimming took off 5 bases at V and 6 bases at J, with 19 bases between the two ends. Per the germline V gene, CDR1 is SGHTA and CDR2 is FQGNSA. The CDR3 is 15 residues long. CDR3 sequence reads: CASSPWGGGGDGYTF. The DNA of the CDR3 is TGTGCCAGCAGCCCATGGGGGGGTGGTGGGGATGGCTACACCTTC.

The genes are TRBV20-1 and TRBJ2-2, with 8 bases aligning to TRBD1. The CDR3 sequence is 14 residues long. Germline V CDR1 and CDR2: DFQATT, SNEGSKA (reference sequence). The trim removed 5 bases at V and 4 bases at J, leaving 6 bases unmatched. The CDR3 DNA reads TGCAGTGCTTCTAAACAGGGGGGCACCGGGGAGCTGTTTTTT. Residues: CSASKQGGTGELFF.

This clone appeared once. This chain links TRBV11-2 with TRBJ2-7, with 8 bases fitting TRBD2. J was trimmed by 0 bases and V by 0 bases; bases with no gene match: 7. Germline V gene sequence: CDR1 SGHAT, CDR2 FQNNGV. CDR3 size: 17 residues. The CDR3 spells CASSLEGFGGDSYEQYF. The CDR3 nucleotides are TGTGCCAGCAGCTTAGAAGGGTTCGGGGGGGACTCCTACGAGCAGTACTTC.

The chain is built from TRBV3-1 and TRBJ2-1; 11 positions agree with TRBD2. Unmatched junction bases numbered 7, after V lost 4 bases and J lost 5 bases. The V gene's germline CDR1 is LGHDT and CDR2 YNNKEL (reference sequence). The CDR3 contains 16 residues. In nucleotides, the CDR3 is TGTGCCAGCAGCCGCCTTAGCGGGAGGGAAGACAATGAGCAGTTCTTC. Protein: CASSRLSGREDNEQFF.

V gene TRBV2 combines with J gene TRBJ2-7; TRBD2 matches at 11 bases. After removal of 6 bases from V and 1 base from J, the junction contained 11 bases not matched to a gene. CDR1 and CDR2 from the germline V gene are SNHLY and FYNNEI. The CDR3 length is 17 residues. The DNA for the CDR3 is TGTGCCAGCAGGGCTCGACTAGCGGGACCGGGGTCCTACGAGCAGTACTTC. It translates to CASRARLAGPGSYEQYF.

Turning to this clone: The germline gene is not matched at one end of the junction; a read error may be the cause. The genes are TRBV6-1 and TRBJ1-1, with 7 bases that match TRBD1. Germline V gene sequence: CDR1 MNHNS, CDR2 SASEGT. The CDR3 has 15 amino acids. CDR3 sequence reads: CAGSGTDFLNTEAFF. In DNA form, the CDR3 reads TGCGCCGGGTCCGGGACAGATTTTTTGAACACTGAAGCTTTCTTT.

This clone was observed many times. V and J are TRBV12-5 and TRBJ2-1, with D maybe TRBD1 (5 bases). Germline V lookup: CDR1 LGHNT, CDR2 FRNRAP. The ends were cut back, 7 bases at V and 4 bases at J, with 17 bases in the middle. The CDR3 covers 15 residues. This CDR3 is CASAPQVVTYNEQFF. CDR3 nucleotides: TGTGCTAGTGCCCCACAGGTCGTTACTTACAATGAGCAGTTCTTC.

This clone appeared many times. The chain links TRBV6-2 or TRBV6-3 to TRBJ2-2; D not resolved. The CDR3 loop spans 13 amino acids. Per germline, CDR1 MNHEY and CDR2 SVGEGT. The V end was cut by 6 bases, the J end by 3 bases, with 8 bases between. The CDR3 reads CASSMWYTGELFF. CDR3 coding DNA: TGTGCCAGCAGCATGTGGTACACCGGGGAGCTGTTTTTT.

This clone was counted many times. V gene TRBV11-3 combines with J gene TRBJ2-3; 8 positions match TRBD1. The CDR3 spans 13 residues. The ends lost 5 bases at V and 3 bases at J; junction bases unmatched: 1. The germline gives CDR1 SGHNT, CDR2 YENEEA. The DNA of the CDR3 is TGTGCCAGCAGCGACAGGGGTACAGATACGCAGTATTTT. Its translation: CASSDRGTDTQYF. Drawing the rest from reference TRBV11-3 and TRBJ2-3, the complete variable domain is EAGVVQSPRYKIIEKKQPVAFWCNPISGHNTLYWYLQNLGQGPELLIRYENEEAVDDSQLPKDRFSAERLKGVDSTLKIQPAELGDSAVYLCASSDRGTDTQYFGPGTRLTVL.

This chain links TRBV12-3 or TRBV12-4 with TRBJ1-2; 9 nucleotides line up with TRBD1. V was clipped by 5 bases and J by 6 bases; unmatched bases: 4. The CDR3 has 13 amino acids. This CDR3 is CASSRTGANGYTF. The CDR3 DNA reads as TGTGCCAGCAGTCGGACAGGGGCGAATGGCTACACCTTC.

The V and J genes are TRBV5-1 and TRBJ2-2; D remains ambiguous. V was pared by 0 bases and J by 6 bases, with 21 bases between. Looked up from germline, CDR1 is SGHRS and CDR2 is YFSETQ. The CDR3 covers 18 residues. Here the CDR3 reads CASSLAFGSLRVPGELFF. CDR3 nucleotides: TGCGCCAGCAGCTTGGCGTTCGGGTCTTTACGCGTTCCCGGGGAGCTGTTTTTT.

This clone was seen at least ten times. The chain employs TRBV6-2 or TRBV6-3 and TRBJ1-2; 7 bases match TRBD1. In germline, CDR1 is MNHEY, CDR2 SVGEGT. The CDR3 totals 15 residues. The trim removed 5 bases at V and 4 bases at J, leaving 10 bases unmatched. CDR3 in DNA: TGTGCCAGCAGTCCCGAGAGGGGGCTGGTCTATGGCTACACCTTC. Its protein product is CASSPERGLVYGYTF.

In the case of this clone: Since a much larger clone is just one base distant, this may be a read error. The chain carries TRBV28 and TRBJ2-1; D is ambiguous. CDR1 and CDR2 (germline): MDHEN, SYDVKM. The CDR3 runs 14 residues. As DNA, the CDR3 is TGTGCCAGCAGACCAAGCGAAACCTATAATGAGCAGTTCTTC. Translating it yields CASRPSETYNEQFF.